Given below is one T cell receptor beta chain in context. The antigen is unknown. CD8+ T cells were isolated by negative magnetic selection. Production of TCR beta libraries used UMI-labeled 5' RACE as the method. TCRdb processed the 5' RACE reads again and assigns one entry to each CDR3 protein, with no DNA. The sample table sets out approximately 12,000 distinct CDR3 sequences. The data originate from a study of human CD8 memory T cell subsets. Study results and limitations: Diversity in stem-like memory and precursor exhausted T cells was similarly high, unlike effector memory cells. Stem-like memory T cell repertoires overlapped minimally with precursor exhausted T cell repertoires. Estimation by Chao1 suggested that stem-like memory T cells had more diversity than did precursor exhausted T cells.

This CDR3 has 16 amino acids. The rearrangement uses TRBV21-1 and TRBJ1-6; absent DNA, TCRdb's TRBD1 call cannot be checked. TRBV21-1 is described as a pseudogene. This receptor was identified in a human donor in good health. The sample comprised CD8+ T cells from PBMCs. This CDR3 is CASSLRGTELWSPLHF.